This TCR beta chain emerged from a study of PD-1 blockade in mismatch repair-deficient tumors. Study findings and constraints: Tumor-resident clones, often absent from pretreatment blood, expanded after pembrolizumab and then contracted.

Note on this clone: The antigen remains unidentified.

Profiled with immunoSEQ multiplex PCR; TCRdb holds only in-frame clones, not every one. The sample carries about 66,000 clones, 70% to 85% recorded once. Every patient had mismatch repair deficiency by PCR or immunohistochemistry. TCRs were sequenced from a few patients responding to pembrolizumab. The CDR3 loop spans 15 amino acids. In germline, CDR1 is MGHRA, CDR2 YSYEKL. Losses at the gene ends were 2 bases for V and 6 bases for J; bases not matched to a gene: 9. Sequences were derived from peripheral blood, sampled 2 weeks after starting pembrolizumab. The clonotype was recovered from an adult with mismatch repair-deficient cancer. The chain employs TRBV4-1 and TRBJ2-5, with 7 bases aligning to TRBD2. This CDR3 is CASSQPKGGIKTQYF. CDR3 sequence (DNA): TGCGCCAGCAGCCAACCTAAGGGAGGGATCAAGACCCAGTACTTC.